The TCR beta chain under discussion was sequenced for a study of naive and memory T cell subsets. Findings and caveats of the study: This RNA-based method may be sensitive to activation-related transcript changes.

This clonotype was seen a few times. As yet, its antigen is unknown. Blood and skin TCR RNA was reverse transcribed with alpha and beta constant primers. Four PCR rounds used nested alpha and beta constant region primers plus the SP2 primer. TCRdb reanalysed the 5' RACE reads using MiXCR and keeps one entry per CDR3 protein. The table lists about 22,000 distinct CDR3 sequences, roughly 4.1% of them singletons, with roughly 8% in the top ten. In germline, CDR1 is MDHEN, CDR2 SYDVKM. This CDR3 has 14 residues. Trimming pared 1 base from V and 5 bases from J, leaving 9 bases between. Adult healthy volunteers gave 2.5 ml peripheral blood for whole-blood RNA.

The receptor comes from a male donor in good health. The rearrangement joins TRBV28 to TRBJ2-1; D is perhaps TRBD1 (5 bases). CDR3 in amino acids: CASSLYVGDNEQFF. The DNA of the CDR3 is TGTGCCAGCAGTTTATACGTAGGGGACAATGAGCAGTTCTTC.